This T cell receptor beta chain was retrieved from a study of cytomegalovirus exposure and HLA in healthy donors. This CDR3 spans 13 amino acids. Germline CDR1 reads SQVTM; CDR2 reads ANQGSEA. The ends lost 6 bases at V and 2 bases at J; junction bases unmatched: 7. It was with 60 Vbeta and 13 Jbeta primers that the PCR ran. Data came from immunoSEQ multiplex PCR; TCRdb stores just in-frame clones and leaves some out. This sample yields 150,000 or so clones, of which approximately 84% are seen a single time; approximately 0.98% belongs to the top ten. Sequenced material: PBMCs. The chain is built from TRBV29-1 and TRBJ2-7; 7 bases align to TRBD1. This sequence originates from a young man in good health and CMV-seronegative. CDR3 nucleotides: TGCAGCGTGATCTCCAGGGGGACCTACGAGCAGTACTTC. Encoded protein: CSVISRGTYEQYF.